The source of this T cell receptor (beta chain) is a study of blood T cell repertoires in COVID-19. Turning to the study itself: The United States, Italy and Spain were the sources of the acute and convalescent COVID-19 samples. PBMCs, B-cell-depleted T cells, or T cells provided the cDNA or gDNA that made up the material.

TCRdb keeps only in-frame clones here, not all; method: immunoSEQ multiplex PCR. Of 150,000 to 200,000 clones listed, around nine tenths are singletons. In germline, CDR1 is SGHRS, CDR2 YFSETQ. Deletions cut 1 base from V and 6 bases from J, with 11 bases between. The CDR3 totals 13 residues. The sequence was collected from a man between 40 and 49 years old with active or convalescent COVID-19. Sequencing input: peripheral blood. J is TRBJ2-7 and V is TRBV5-1, with D tentatively TRBD1 (5 bases). CDR3 protein: CASSLQGTFEQYF. CDR3 sequence (DNA): TGCGCCAGCAGCTTGCAGGGTACGTTCGAGCAGTACTTC.